This T cell receptor beta chain was observed in a study of T-cell reconstitution after alpha-beta-depleted transplantation in children. For TCRbeta, the library was prepared with unique molecular identifiers. TCRdb processed the PCR reads anew with MiXCR; each CDR3 protein has one entry. The sample consists of about 980,000 distinct CDR3 sequences, about 26% of them appearing once. Regarding the study as a whole: Most T-cell counts and diversity one year after the transplant came from T cells that were newly produced. Elevated TCRbeta diversity at day 60 was traced, in some patients, to surviving recipient T cells and thymic progenitors.

About this clonotype itself: No antigen is known for it.

The receptor's source is a boy younger than two who had a stem cell transplant for SCID, so the T cells may come from the graft donor. The sample in question was PBMCs, mostly from graft donor cells, obtained 360 days after TCRalphabeta/CD19-depleted stem cell transplant.

The CDR3 spells CASSRRDRGVDTQYF. The CDR3 DNA is TGTGCCAGCAGTCGGAGGGACAGGGGTGTTGATACGCAGTATTTT. The chain joins TRBV6-1 to TRBJ2-3, with 10 bases identical to TRBD1. Trimming removed 5 bases from V and 6 bases from J; junction bases left unmatched: 8. The germline V gene encodes CDR1 MNHNS and CDR2 SASEGT. This CDR3 contains 15 residues.